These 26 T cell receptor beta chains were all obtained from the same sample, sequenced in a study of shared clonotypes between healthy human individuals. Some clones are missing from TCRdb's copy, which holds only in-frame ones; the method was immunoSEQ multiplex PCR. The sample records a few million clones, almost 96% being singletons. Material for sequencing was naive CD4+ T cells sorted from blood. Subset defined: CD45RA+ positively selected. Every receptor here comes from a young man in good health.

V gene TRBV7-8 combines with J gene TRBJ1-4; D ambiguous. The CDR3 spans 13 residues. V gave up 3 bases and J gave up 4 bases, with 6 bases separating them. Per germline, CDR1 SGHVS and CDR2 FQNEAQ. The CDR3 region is CASSLGYNEKLFF. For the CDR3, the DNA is TGTGCCAGCAGCTTGGGTTATAATGAAAAACTGTTTTTT.

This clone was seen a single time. CDR3 in DNA: TGCGCCAGCAGTGAGAGGAGGGGGACAGTGAACACTGAAGCTTTCTTT. It is translated as CASSERRGTVNTEAFF. V usage is TRBV10-2 and J usage is TRBJ1-1; 7 bases line up with TRBD1. The germline CDR1 and CDR2 sequences are WSHSY and SAAADI. The V and J ends lost 2 bases and 0 bases, in that order; junction bases with no gene match: 6. The CDR3 has 16 amino acids.

The CDR3 loop is CASRSTGSNTGELFF. CDR3 nucleotide sequence: TGTGCCAGCAGGTCGACAGGGTCGAACACCGGGGAGCTGTTTTTT. This chain connects TRBV7-9 to TRBJ2-2, with TRBD1 matching 7 bases. V shed 6 bases and J 0 bases; nucleotides not matched to a gene: 4. The CDR3 has 15 residues. Germline values: CDR1 SEHNR, CDR2 FQNEAQ (reference sequence).

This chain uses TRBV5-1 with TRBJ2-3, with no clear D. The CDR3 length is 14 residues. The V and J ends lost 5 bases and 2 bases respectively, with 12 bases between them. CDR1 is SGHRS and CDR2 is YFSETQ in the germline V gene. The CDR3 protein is CASSTGPYTDTQYF. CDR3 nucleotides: TGCGCCAGCAGTACTGGCCCATACACAGATACGCAGTATTTT.

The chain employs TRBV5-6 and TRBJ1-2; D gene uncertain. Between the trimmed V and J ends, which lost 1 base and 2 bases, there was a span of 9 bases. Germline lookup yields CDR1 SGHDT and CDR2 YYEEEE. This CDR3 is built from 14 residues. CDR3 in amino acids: CASSLRVANYGYTF. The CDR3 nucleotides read TGTGCCAGCAGCTTGAGGGTTGCCAACTATGGCTACACCTTC.

The CDR3 DNA sequence: TGTGCCAGCTCAGGAGGACTAGCGGGGCAAAACTACGAGCAGTACTTC. Encoded protein: CASSGGLAGQNYEQYF. The chain couples TRBV18 to TRBJ2-7, with 12 positions matching TRBD2. Germline V lookup: CDR1 KGHSH, CDR2 LQKENI. This CDR3 has 16 amino acids. The V segment lost 5 bases and the J segment 3 bases; nucleotides outside the gene matches: 8. The whole variable domain, filled in from reference TRBV18 and TRBJ2-7, reads NAGVMQNPRHLVRRRGQEARLRCSPMKGHSHVYWYRQLPEEGLKFMVYLQKENIIDESGMPKERFSAEFPKEGPSILRIQQVVRGDSAAYFCASSGGLAGQNYEQYFGPGTRLTVT.

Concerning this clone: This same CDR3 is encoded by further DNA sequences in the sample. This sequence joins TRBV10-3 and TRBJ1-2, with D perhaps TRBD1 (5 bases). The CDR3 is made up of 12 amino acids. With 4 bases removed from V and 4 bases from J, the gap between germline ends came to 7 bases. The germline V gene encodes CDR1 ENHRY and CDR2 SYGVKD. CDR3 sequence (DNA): TGTGCCATCAGTGCCCAGGGCTATGGCTACACCTTC. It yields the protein CAISAQGYGYTF.

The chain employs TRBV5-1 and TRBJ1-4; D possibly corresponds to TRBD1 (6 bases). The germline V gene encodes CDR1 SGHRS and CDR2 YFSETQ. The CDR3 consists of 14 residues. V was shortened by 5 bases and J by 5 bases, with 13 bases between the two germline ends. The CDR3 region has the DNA TGCGCCAGCAGAAAGAGGGGGGAAAATGAAAAACTGTTTTTT. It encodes CASRKRGENEKLFF.

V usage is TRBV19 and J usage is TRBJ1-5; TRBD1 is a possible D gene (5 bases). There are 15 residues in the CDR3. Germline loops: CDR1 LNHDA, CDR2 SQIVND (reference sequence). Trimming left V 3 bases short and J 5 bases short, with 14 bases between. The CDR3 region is CASSISGRDYQPQHF. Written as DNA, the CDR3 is TGTGCCAGTAGTATTTCCGGCAGGGACTATCAGCCCCAGCATTTT.

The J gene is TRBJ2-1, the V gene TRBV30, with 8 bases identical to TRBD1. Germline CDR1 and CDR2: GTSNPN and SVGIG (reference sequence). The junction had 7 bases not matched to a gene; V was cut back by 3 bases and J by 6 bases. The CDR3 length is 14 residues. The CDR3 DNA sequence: TGTGCCTGGAGCGCCGGGACAGGTGGCAATGAGCAGTTCTTC. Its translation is CAWSAGTGGNEQFF.

This chain's CDR3 is CASSQSWSVGELFF. The DNA of the CDR3 is TGCGCCAGCAGCCAATCATGGTCGGTCGGGGAGCTGTTTTTT. The rearrangement joins TRBV4-1 to TRBJ2-2, with D unclear. The CDR3 has 14 amino acids. Trimming stripped 2 bases from V and 7 bases from J, with 11 bases between. CDR1 and CDR2 (germline): MGHRA, YSYEKL.

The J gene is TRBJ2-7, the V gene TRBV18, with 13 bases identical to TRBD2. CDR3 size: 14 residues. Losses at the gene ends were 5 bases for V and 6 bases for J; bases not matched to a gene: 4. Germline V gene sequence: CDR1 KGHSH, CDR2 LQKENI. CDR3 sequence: CASSSGLAGFEQYF. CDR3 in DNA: TGTGCCAGCTCATCGGGACTAGCGGGGTTCGAGCAGTACTTC.

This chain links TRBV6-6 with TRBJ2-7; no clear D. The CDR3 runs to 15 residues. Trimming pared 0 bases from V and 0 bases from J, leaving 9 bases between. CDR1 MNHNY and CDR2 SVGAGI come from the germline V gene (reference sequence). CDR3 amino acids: CASSYSLDGSYEQYF. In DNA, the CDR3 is TGTGCCAGCAGTTACTCCCTGGACGGCTCCTACGAGCAGTACTTC.

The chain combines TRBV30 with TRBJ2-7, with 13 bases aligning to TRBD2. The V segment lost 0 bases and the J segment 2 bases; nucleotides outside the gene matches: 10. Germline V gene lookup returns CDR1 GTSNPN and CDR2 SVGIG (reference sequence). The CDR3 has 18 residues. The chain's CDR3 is CAWSVRFPGLAGAYEQYF. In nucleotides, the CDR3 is TGTGCCTGGAGTGTACGTTTTCCTGGACTAGCGGGAGCCTACGAGCAGTACTTC. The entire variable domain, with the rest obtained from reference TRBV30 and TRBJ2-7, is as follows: SQTIHQWPATLVQPVGSPLSLECTVEGTSNPNLYWYRQAAGRGLQLLFYSVGIGQISSEVPQNLSASRPQDRQFILSSKKLLLSDSGFYLCAWSVRFPGLAGAYEQYFGPGTRLTVT.

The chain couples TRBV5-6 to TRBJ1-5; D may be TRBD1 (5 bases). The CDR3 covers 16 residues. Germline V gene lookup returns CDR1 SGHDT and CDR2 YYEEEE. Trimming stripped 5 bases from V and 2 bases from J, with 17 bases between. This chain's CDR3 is CASRHGGREGNQPQHF. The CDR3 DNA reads TGTGCCAGCAGACATGGGGGGAGAGAGGGCAATCAGCCCCAGCATTTT.

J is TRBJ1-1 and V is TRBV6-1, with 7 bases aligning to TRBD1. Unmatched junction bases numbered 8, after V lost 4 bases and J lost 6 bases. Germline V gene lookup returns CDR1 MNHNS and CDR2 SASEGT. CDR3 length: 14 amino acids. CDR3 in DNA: TGTGCCAGCAGTGCCGACAGGGTCCGCGCTGAAGCTTTCTTT. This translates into CASSADRVRAEAFF.

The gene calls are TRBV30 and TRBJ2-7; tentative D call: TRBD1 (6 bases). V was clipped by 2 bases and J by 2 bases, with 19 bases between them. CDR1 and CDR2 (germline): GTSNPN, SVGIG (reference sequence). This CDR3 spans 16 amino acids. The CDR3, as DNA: TGTGCCTGGAGTATAAGGACAGCCGACTACCCCTACGAGCAGTACTTC. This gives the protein CAWSIRTADYPYEQYF.

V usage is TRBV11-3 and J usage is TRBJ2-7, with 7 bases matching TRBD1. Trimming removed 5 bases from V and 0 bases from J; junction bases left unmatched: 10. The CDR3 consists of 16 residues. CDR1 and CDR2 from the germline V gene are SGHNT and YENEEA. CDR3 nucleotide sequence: TGTGCCAGCAGCCTCACAGGGGTTACTTACTCCTACGAGCAGTACTTC. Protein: CASSLTGVTYSYEQYF.

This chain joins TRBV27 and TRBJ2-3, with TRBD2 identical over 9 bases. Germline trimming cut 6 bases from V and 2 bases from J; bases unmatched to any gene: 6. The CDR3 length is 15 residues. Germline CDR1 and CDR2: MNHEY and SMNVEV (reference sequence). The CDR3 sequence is CASRVSGGHTDTQYF. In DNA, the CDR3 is TGTGCCAGCAGAGTTAGCGGGGGCCACACAGATACGCAGTATTTT.

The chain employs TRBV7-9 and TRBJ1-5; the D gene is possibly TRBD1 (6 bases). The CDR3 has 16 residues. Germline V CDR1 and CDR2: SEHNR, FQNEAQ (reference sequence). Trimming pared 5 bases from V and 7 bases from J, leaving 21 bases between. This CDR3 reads CASSPAGGGSGQPQHF. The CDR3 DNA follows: TGTGCCAGCAGCCCCGCGGGGGGGGGCTCCGGGCAGCCCCAGCATTTT.

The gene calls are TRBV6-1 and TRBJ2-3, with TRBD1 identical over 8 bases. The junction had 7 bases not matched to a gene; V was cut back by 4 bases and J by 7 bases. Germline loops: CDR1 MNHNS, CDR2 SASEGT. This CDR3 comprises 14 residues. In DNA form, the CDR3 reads TGTGCCAGCAGTGGGACAGGGACCGGTTATACGCAGTATTTT. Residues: CASSGTGTGYTQYF.

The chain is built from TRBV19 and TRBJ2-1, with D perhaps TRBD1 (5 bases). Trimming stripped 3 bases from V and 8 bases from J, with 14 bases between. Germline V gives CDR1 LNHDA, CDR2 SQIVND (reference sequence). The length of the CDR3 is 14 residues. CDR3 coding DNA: TGTGCCAGTAGTATGGGGCAATGGGCGGATGAGCAGTTCTTC. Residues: CASSMGQWADEQFF.

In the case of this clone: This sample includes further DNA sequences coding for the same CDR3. The CDR3 loop is CASSPDRVGEQYF. Here the CDR3 DNA reads TGTGCCAGCTCACCGGACAGGGTTGGTGAGCAGTACTTC. This chain connects TRBV18 to TRBJ2-7; 8 nucleotides align to TRBD1. Trimming cost V 3 bases and J 7 bases; bases outside gene matches: 5. The V gene's germline CDR1 is KGHSH and CDR2 LQKENI. This CDR3 has 13 amino acids.

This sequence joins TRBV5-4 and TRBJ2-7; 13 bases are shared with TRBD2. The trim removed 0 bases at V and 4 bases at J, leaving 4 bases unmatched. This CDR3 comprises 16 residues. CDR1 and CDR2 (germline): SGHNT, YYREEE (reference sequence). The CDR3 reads CASSLAGTSGIYEQYF. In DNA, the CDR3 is TGTGCCAGCAGCTTGGCCGGGACTAGCGGGATTTACGAGCAGTACTTC. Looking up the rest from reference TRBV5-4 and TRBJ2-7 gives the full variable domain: ETGVTQSPTHLIKTRGQQVTLRCSSQSGHNTVSWYQQALGQGPQFIFQYYREEENGRGNFPPRFSGLQFPNYSSELNVNALELDDSALYLCASSLAGTSGIYEQYFGPGTRLTVT.

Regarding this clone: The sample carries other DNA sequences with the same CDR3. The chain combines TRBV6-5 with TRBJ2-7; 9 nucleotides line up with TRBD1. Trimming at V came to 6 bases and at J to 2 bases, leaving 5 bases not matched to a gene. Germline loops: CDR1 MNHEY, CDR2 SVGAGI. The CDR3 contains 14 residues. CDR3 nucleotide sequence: TGTGCCAGCAGAACCGGGACAGGGACCTACGAGCAGTACTTC. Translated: CASRTGTGTYEQYF.

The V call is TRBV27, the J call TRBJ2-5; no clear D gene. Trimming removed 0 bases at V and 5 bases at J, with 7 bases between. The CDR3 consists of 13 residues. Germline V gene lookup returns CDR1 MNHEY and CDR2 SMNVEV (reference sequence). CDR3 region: CASSLSRWETQYF. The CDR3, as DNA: TGTGCCAGCAGTTTATCCCGGTGGGAGACCCAGTACTTC.